These 22 T cell receptor beta chains originate from one sample sequenced in a study of blood T cell repertoires in COVID-19. Produced via immunoSEQ multiplex PCR; TCRdb's table is partial and in-frame only. The sample carries under 200,000 clones, approximately 87% recorded once. Material for sequencing was peripheral blood. The source is a woman aged 55-75 years with COVID-19, enrolled during active disease.

The chain uses TRBV19 and TRBJ2-7; D may be TRBD2 (5 bases). V was cut by 4 bases and J by 3 bases, with 7 bases left in between. Looked up from germline, CDR1 is LNHDA and CDR2 is SQIVND (reference sequence). The length of the CDR3 is 12 residues. The CDR3 DNA is TGTGCCAGTAGTAGGAGCGGCTACGAGCAGTACTTC. It codes for CASSRSGYEQYF. The complete variable domain, with remaining parts taken from reference TRBV19 and TRBJ2-7, reads DGGITQSPKYLFRKEGQNVTLSCEQNLNHDAMYWYRQDPGQGLRLIYYSQIVNDFQKGDIAEGYSVSREKKESFPLTVTSAQKNPTAFYLCASSRSGYEQYFGPGTRLTVT.

The V call is TRBV4-3, the J call TRBJ2-1; 7 bases line up with TRBD2. The CDR3 runs 15 residues. The germline V gene encodes CDR1 LGHNA and CDR2 YSLEER. V lost 0 bases and J lost 5; bases outside the gene matches: 4. The CDR3 here is CASSQDRLANNEQFF. As DNA, the CDR3 is TGCGCCAGCAGCCAAGACCGACTAGCTAACAATGAGCAGTTCTTC.

This clone was picked up a small number of times. J is TRBJ2-5 and V is TRBV11-2; weak D call: TRBD2 (5 bases). V lost 1 base and J lost 9, with 9 bases in between. The CDR3 sequence is 12 residues long. CDR1 SGHAT and CDR2 FQNNGV come from the germline V gene. The CDR3 coding sequence is TGTGCCAGCAGCTTAGTTGGAGGAGCCCAGTACTTC. It encodes CASSLVGGAQYF.

In this sample, this clone turned up once. The V call is TRBV7-2, the J call TRBJ1-2, with D maybe TRBD1 (6 bases). The germline CDR1 and CDR2 sequences are SGHTA and FQGNSA. V was clipped by 4 bases and J by 8 bases, with 20 bases between them. This CDR3 comprises 15 residues. Here the CDR3 DNA reads TGTGCCAGCAGCTCGTTCCGACAGGCGGATGGAGGCTACACCTTC. Protein product: CASSSFRQADGGYTF.

CDR3 bases: TGTGCCAGCAGTCCACCACAGGGGAGGTCTGGCTACACCTTC. Protein sequence: CASSPPQGRSGYTF. The rearrangement joins TRBV28 to TRBJ1-2, with TRBD1 matching 7 bases. V lost 5 bases and J lost 7; bases outside the gene matches: 10. Germline V gene sequence: CDR1 MDHEN, CDR2 SYDVKM. This CDR3 contains 14 residues.

The chain recombines TRBV6-2 or TRBV6-3 with TRBJ1-5; D is uncertain. CDR1 MNHEY and CDR2 SVGEGT come from the germline V gene. With 0 bases removed from V and 5 bases from J, the gap between germline ends came to 8 bases. The CDR3 is made up of 14 amino acids. The CDR3 DNA sequence: TGTGCCAGCAGTTACTCGATTCGAGATCAGCCCCAGCATTTT. Translation gives CASSYSIRDQPQHF.

The chain combines TRBV5-4 with TRBJ2-2, with D possibly being TRBD1 (5 bases). Trimming took off 2 bases at V and 14 bases at J, with 13 bases between the two ends. The CDR3 contains 12 residues. The germline CDR1 and CDR2 sequences are SGHNT and YYREEE (reference sequence). The CDR3 coding sequence is TGTGCCAGCAGCTTTCCGGCAGGGCGTCTGTTTTTT. Its protein product is CASSFPAGRLFF. Variable domain in full (rest from reference TRBV5-4 and TRBJ2-2): ETGVTQSPTHLIKTRGQQVTLRCSSQSGHNTVSWYQQALGQGPQFIFQYYREEENGRGNFPPRFSGLQFPNYSSELNVNALELDDSALYLCASSFPAGRLFFGEGSRLTVL.

This chain connects TRBV11-2 to TRBJ1-2; D may be TRBD1 (5 bases). The CDR3 has 14 amino acids. The germline V gene has CDR1 SGHAT and CDR2 FQNNGV. Trimming shortened V by 5 bases and J by 3 bases, and 13 bases separated the two germline ends. The CDR3 coding sequence is TGTGCCAGCAGCCCAGGACAACGATACTATGGCTACACCTTC. Residues: CASSPGQRYYGYTF.

This rearrangement joins TRBV20-1 to TRBJ2-7, with 7 bases identical to TRBD2. The V segment lost 6 bases and the J segment 1 base; nucleotides outside the gene matches: 15. CDR1 DFQATT and CDR2 SNEGSKA come from the germline V gene (reference sequence). The length of the CDR3 is 16 residues. The CDR3 is CSASDPSSGRSYEQYF. The DNA of the CDR3 is TGCAGTGCCAGTGACCCCTCTAGCGGACGATCCTACGAGCAGTACTTC.

This rearrangement joins TRBV27 to TRBJ2-1; D is unclear. The germline V gene has CDR1 MNHEY and CDR2 SMNVEV (reference sequence). There are 13 residues in the CDR3. V dropped 6 bases and J dropped 4 bases, with 10 bases sitting between them. CDR3 sequence reads: CASSRKEYNEQFF. As DNA, the CDR3 is TGTGCCAGCAGCCGGAAGGAGTACAATGAGCAGTTCTTC.

For the CDR3, the DNA is TGTGCCACCAGTGATCTTGACAGGGTAGAGACCCAGTACTTC. Its translation is CATSDLDRVETQYF. The chain employs TRBV24-1 and TRBJ2-5; 7 bases agree with TRBD1. V lost 3 bases and J lost 4; bases outside the gene matches: 4. Looked up from germline, CDR1 is KGHDR and CDR2 is SFDVKD. This CDR3 has 14 amino acids.

V usage is TRBV6-5 and J usage is TRBJ2-1; tentative D call: TRBD2 (6 bases). Germline loops: CDR1 MNHEY, CDR2 SVGAGI. V was pared by 2 bases and J by 4 bases, with 6 bases between. The CDR3 extends over 13 amino acids. CDR3 DNA: TGTGCCAGCAGTTACGGGGGGTACAATGAGCAGTTCTTC. This codes for CASSYGGYNEQFF.

CDR3 region: CASRHHPGTLAKNIQYF. CDR3 sequence (DNA): TGTGCCAGCAGACATCACCCAGGGACACTAGCCAAAAACATTCAGTACTTC. The chain uses TRBV6-8 and TRBJ2-4; tentatively, D is TRBD1 (6 bases). The CDR3 consists of 17 residues. Germline V gene lookup returns CDR1 MNHGY and CDR2 SAAAGT. Trimming removed 6 bases at V and 0 bases at J, with 18 bases between.

The rearrangement links TRBV3-1 (or the pseudogene TRBV3-2) to TRBJ2-7; a weak D match, TRBD2 (5 bases). V was pared by 2 bases and J by 2 bases, with 22 bases between. This CDR3 spans 18 amino acids. Germline CDR1 and CDR2: LGHDT and YNNKEL (reference sequence). As DNA, the CDR3 is TGTGCCAGCAGCCAATCGACGTCCAATAAAGCGGCCCCCTACGAGCAGTACTTC. It is translated as CASSQSTSNKAAPYEQYF.

This chain joins TRBV28 and TRBJ2-2, with 7 bases that match TRBD1. The V segment lost 7 bases and the J segment 4 bases; nucleotides outside the gene matches: 18. Germline CDR1 reads MDHEN; CDR2 reads SYDVKM. The CDR3 length is 18 residues. The CDR3 nucleotides read TGTGCCAGCAATTCGTATCTGGGGACAGAAGGGATCACCGGGGAGCTGTTTTTT. Its protein is CASNSYLGTEGITGELFF.

J is TRBJ2-2 and V is TRBV2, with 9 bases matching TRBD2. The CDR3 is 15 residues long. J lost 1 base, V lost 8 bases, and 5 bases had no gene match. Germline assignment: CDR1 SNHLY and CDR2 FYNNEI. The CDR3 reads CASGETSGNTGELFF. In DNA form, the CDR3 reads TGTGCCAGCGGGGAGACTAGCGGGAACACCGGGGAGCTGTTTTTT.

This clone has a handful of counts. This chain connects TRBV27 to TRBJ1-5, with TRBD1 matching over 7 bases. The germline V gene encodes CDR1 MNHEY and CDR2 SMNVEV (reference sequence). V dropped 9 bases and J dropped 3; count of bases not matched to a gene: 14. The CDR3 contains 16 residues. For the CDR3, the DNA is TGTGCCAGTCCGGACAGGACTGAGAAGTCCAATCAGCCCCAGCATTTT. This gives the protein CASPDRTEKSNQPQHF.

This rearrangement joins TRBV29-1 to TRBJ2-7; 11 nucleotides align to TRBD2. V dropped 1 base and J dropped 5; count of bases not matched to a gene: 13. CDR3 length equals 17 residues. CDR1 and CDR2 (germline): SQVTM, ANQGSEA. The CDR3 nucleotides are TGCAGCGTTGAAGGGACTAGCGGGCGGGGGTCCCATCACGAGCAGTACTTC. Amino acid sequence: CSVEGTSGRGSHHEQYF.

Of note for this clone: Likely a read error: the CDR3 ends without its conserved phenylalanine or tryptophan. The limits of the CDR3 on the DNA are not certain, so only TCRdb's listed CDR3 is given. The chain is built from TRBV5-1 and TRBJ1-4; the table's D call of TRBD1 was not tested on the DNA. Germline V gene lookup returns CDR1 SGHRS and CDR2 YFSETQ. The CDR3 comprises 10 residues, both ends counted. The CDR3 sequence is CASSLGQGCI.

The chain links TRBV18 to TRBJ2-2, with 9 bases identical to TRBD1. This CDR3 region has 15 residues. The V gene's germline CDR1 is KGHSH and CDR2 LQKENI. V was clipped by 3 bases and J by 4 bases; unmatched bases: 3. This chain's CDR3 is CASSPGTGTTGELFF. In nucleotides, the CDR3 is TGTGCCAGCTCACCCGGGACAGGGACCACCGGGGAGCTGTTTTTT.

V is TRBV5-1 and J is TRBJ2-5; tentative D call: TRBD1 (6 bases). The CDR3 has 14 amino acids. The ends were cut back, 3 bases at V and 7 bases at J, with 16 bases in the middle. The germline V gene has CDR1 SGHRS and CDR2 YFSETQ. CDR3 nucleotides: TGCGCCAGCAGCTCAGGGGAAGTTACCCGGACCCAGTACTTC. Translated, it gives CASSSGEVTRTQYF.

The J gene is TRBJ1-5, the V gene TRBV5-6, with TRBD1 matching 7 bases. The CDR3 has 16 amino acids. Germline CDR1 SGHDT, CDR2 YYEEEE. Trimming at V came to 4 bases and at J to 0 bases, leaving 7 bases not matched to a gene. The CDR3 here is CASSRGTVLSNQPQHF. The CDR3 DNA follows: TGTGCCAGCAGCAGAGGGACAGTCCTTAGCAATCAGCCCCAGCATTTT.